This T cell receptor beta chain was recovered during a study of blood T cells in healthy people across ages. The CDR3 runs 16 residues. V lost 7 bases, J lost 0 bases, and 18 bases lay in between. Sample donors were healthy Caucasian individuals that came from Russia, aged about 6 to 95. In the case of this clonotype: Its antigen is as yet unknown.

Whole-study results and caveats: CMV status of donors was not determined, possibly confounding expanded clonotype changes.

With a J-beta primer mix and a sample-barcoded 5' primer, a second PCR ran about 7 to 12 cycles. Each CDR3 protein is one row after TCRdb ran MiXCR on the 5' RACE reads. Of roughly 570,000 distinct CDR3 sequences listed, roughly 28% are singletons. This chain links TRBV12-3 or TRBV12-4 with TRBJ2-5, with D perhaps matching TRBD1 (5 bases). Sample: blood. The clonotype was recovered from a woman between 65 and 79 years old in good health. The CDR3 coding sequence is TGTGCCAGCAAACGACAGAATAGTTTGTACCAAGAGACCCAGTACTTC. As protein: CASKRQNSLYQETQYF.